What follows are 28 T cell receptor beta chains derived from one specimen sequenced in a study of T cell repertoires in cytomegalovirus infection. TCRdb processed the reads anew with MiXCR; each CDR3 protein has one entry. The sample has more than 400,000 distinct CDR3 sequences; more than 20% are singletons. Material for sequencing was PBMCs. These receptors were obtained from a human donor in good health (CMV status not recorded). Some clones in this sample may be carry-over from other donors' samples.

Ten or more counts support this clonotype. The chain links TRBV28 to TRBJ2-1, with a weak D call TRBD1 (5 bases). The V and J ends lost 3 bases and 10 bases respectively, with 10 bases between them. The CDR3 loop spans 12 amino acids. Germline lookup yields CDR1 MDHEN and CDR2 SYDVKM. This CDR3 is CASSFQGSEQFF. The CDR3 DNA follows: TGTGCCAGCAGTTTCCAGGGTTCGGAGCAGTTCTTC.

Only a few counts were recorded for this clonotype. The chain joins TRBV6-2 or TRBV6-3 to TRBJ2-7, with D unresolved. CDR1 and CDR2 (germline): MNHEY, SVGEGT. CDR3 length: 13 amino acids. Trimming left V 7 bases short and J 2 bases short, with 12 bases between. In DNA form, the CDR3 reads TGTGCCAGCACTTTTGGCAGGACCTACGAGCAGTACTTC. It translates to CASTFGRTYEQYF.

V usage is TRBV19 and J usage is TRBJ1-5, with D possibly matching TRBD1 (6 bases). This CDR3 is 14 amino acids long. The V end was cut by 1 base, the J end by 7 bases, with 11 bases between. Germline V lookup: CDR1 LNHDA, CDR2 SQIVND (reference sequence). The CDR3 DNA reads TGTGCCAGTAGTATAGTCCAGGGGCCCCAGCCCCAGCATTTT. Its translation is CASSIVQGPQPQHF.

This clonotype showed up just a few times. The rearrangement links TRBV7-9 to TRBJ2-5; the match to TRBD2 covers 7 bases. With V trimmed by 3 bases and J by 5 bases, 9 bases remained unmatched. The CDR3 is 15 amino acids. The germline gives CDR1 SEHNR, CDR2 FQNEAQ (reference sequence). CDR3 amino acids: CASSFPSGQWETQYF. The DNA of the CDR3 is TGTGCCAGCAGCTTCCCTAGCGGCCAATGGGAGACCCAGTACTTC. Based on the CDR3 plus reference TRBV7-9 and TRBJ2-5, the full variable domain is DTGVSQNPRHKITKRGQNVTFRCDPISEHNRLYWYRQTLGQGPEFLTYFQNEAQLEKSRLLSDRFSAERPKGSFSTLEIQRTEQGDSAMYLCASSFPSGQWETQYFGPGTRLLVL.

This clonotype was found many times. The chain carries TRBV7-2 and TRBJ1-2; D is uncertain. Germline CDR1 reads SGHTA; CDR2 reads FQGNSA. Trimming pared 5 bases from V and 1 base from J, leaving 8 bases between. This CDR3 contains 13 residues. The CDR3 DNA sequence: TGTGCCAGCAGCCGGCAGTATAACTATGGCTACACCTTC. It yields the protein CASSRQYNYGYTF.

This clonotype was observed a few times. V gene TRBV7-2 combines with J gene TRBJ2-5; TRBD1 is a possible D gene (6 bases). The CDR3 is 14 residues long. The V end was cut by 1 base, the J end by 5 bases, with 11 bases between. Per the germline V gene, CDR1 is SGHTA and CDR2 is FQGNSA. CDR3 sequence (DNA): TGTGCCAGCAGCTTAGGGTCAGGGGTCGAGACCCAGTACTTC. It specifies CASSLGSGVETQYF.

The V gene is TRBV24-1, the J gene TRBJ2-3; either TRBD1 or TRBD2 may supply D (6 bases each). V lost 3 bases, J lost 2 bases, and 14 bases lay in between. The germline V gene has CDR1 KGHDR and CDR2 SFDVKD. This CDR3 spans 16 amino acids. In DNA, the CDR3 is TGTGCCACCAGTGATGCGGGACAAGGACACACAGATACGCAGTATTTT. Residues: CATSDAGQGHTDTQYF.

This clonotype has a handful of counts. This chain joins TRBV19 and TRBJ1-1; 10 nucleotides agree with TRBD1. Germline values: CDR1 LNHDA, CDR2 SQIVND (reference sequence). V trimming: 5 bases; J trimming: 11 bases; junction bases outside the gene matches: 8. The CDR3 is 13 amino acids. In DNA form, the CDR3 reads TGTGCCAGTAGTGTCGGGACAGGGGAATTGGCTTTCTTT. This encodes CASSVGTGELAFF.

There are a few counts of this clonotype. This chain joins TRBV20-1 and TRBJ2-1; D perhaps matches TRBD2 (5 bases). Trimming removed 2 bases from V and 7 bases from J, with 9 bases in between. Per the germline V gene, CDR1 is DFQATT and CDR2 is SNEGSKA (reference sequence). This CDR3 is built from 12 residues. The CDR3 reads CSARKLENEQFF. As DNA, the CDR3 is TGCAGTGCTAGAAAACTAGAGAATGAGCAGTTCTTC.

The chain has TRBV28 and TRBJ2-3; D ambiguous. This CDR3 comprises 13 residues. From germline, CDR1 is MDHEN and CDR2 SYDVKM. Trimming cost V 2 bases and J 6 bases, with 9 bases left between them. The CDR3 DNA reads TGTGCCAGCAGTTTAAGTAAATTTGATACGCAGTATTTT. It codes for CASSLSKFDTQYF.

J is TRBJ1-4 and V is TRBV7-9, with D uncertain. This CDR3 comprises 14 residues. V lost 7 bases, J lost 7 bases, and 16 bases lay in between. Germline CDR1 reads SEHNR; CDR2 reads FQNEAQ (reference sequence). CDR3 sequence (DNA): TGTGCCAGCATCCCCATCTTGCGGCCTGAAAAACTGTTTTTT. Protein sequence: CASIPILRPEKLFF.

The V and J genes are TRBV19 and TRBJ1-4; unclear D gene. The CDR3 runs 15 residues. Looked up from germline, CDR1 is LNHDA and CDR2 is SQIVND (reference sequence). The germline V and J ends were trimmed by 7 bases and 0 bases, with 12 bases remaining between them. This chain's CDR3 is CASTEGPATNEKLFF. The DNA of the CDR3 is TGTGCCAGTACAGAGGGCCCGGCAACTAATGAAAAACTGTTTTTT.

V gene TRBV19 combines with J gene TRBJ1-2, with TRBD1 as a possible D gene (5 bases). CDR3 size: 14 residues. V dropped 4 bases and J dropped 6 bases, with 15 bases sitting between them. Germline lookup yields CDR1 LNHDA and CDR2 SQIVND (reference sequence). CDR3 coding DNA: TGTGCCAGTAGTACTCATTCCGACAGCCATGGCTACACCTTC. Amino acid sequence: CASSTHSDSHGYTF.

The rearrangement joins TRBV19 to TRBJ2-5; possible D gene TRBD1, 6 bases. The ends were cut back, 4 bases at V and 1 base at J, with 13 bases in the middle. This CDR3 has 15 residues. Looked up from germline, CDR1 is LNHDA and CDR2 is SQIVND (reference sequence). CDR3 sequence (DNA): TGTGCCAGTAGTAGAACAGGGAACCCCCAAGAGACCCAGTACTTC. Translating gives CASSRTGNPQETQYF.

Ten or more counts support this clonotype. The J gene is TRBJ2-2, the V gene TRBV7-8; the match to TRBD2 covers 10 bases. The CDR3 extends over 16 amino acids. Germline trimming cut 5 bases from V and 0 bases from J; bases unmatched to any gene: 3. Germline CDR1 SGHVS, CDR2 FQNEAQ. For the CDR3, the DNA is TGTGCCAGCAGCCCTCTAGCGGGGGCGAACACCGGGGAGCTGTTTTTT. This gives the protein CASSPLAGANTGELFF.

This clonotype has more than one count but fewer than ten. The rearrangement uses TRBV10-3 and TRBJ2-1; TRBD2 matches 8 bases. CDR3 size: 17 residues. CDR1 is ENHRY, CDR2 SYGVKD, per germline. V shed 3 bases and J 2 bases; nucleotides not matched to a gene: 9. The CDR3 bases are TGTGCCATCAGTGATGGTCCCAATAGCGGGGCCTACAATGAGCAGTTCTTC. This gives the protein CAISDGPNSGAYNEQFF.

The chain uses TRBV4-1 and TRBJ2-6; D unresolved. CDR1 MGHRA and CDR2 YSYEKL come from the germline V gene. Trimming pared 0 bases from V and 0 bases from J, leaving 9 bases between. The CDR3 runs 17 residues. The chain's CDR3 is CASSQDQTFSGANVLTF. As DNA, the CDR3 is TGCGCCAGCAGCCAAGATCAGACGTTCTCTGGGGCCAACGTCCTGACTTTC.

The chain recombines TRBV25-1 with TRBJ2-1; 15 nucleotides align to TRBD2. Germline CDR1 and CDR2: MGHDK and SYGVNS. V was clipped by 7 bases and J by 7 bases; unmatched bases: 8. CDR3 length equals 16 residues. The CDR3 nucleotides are TGTGCCAGCACCAGGACTAGCGGGAGGGACAAGAATGAGCAGTTCTTC. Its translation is CASTRTSGRDKNEQFF.

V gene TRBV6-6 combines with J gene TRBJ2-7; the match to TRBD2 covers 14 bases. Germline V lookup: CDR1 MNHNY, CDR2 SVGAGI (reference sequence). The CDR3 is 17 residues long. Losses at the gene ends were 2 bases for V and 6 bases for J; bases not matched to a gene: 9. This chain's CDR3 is CASSYASGLAGVVEQYV. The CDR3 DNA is TGTGCCAGCAGTTACGCCTCGGGACTAGCGGGAGTTGTCGAGCAGTACGTC.

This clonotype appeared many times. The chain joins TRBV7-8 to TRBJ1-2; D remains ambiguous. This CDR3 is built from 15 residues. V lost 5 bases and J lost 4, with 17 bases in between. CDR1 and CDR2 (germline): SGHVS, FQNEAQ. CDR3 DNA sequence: TGTGCCAGCAGCCTGGGCCTCGGTATGAGCTATGGCTACACCTTC. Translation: CASSLGLGMSYGYTF.

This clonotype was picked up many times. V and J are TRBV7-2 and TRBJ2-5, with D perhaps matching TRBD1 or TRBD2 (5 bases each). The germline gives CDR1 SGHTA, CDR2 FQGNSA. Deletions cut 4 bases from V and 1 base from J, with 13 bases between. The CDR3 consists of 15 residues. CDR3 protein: CASSSYPGTQETQYF. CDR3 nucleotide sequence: TGTGCCAGCAGCTCGTACCCAGGGACCCAAGAGACCCAGTACTTC.

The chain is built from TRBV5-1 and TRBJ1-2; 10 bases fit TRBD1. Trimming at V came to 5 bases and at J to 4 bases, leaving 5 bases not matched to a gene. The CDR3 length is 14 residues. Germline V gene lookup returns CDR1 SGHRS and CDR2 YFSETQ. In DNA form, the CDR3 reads TGCGCCAGCAGGATGGGACAGGGGTCCTATGGCTACACCTTC. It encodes CASRMGQGSYGYTF.

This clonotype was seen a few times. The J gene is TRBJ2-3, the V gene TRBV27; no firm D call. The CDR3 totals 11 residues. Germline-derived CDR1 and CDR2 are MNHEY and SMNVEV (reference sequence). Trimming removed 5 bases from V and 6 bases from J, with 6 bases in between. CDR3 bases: TGTGCCAGCAGTGCAGCCGATACGCAGTATTTT. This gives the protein CASSAADTQYF.

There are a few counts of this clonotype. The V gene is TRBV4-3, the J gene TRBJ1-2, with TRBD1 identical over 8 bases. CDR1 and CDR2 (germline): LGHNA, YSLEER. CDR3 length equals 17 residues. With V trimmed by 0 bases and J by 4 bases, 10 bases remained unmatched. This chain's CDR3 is CASSQDINPTGGYGYTF. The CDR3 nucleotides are TGCGCCAGCAGCCAAGACATCAACCCCACAGGGGGCTATGGCTACACCTTC.

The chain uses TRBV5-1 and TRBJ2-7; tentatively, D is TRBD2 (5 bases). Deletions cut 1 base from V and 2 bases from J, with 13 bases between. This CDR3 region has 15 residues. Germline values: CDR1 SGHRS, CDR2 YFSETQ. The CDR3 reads CASSLSVGATYEQYV. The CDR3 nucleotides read TGCGCCAGCAGCTTGTCTGTGGGAGCGACCTACGAGCAGTACGTC.

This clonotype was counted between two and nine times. The CDR3 loop is CASSRVSGDLGDGYTF. The CDR3 nucleotides read TGTGCCAGCAGCCGCGTCAGCGGGGACTTGGGCGATGGCTACACCTTC. The gene calls are TRBV7-8 and TRBJ1-2, with a tentative D call TRBD1 (5 bases). CDR3 length equals 16 residues. CDR1 SGHVS and CDR2 FQNEAQ come from the germline V gene. Trimming stripped 5 bases from V and 6 bases from J, with 22 bases between. Using reference TRBV7-8 and TRBJ1-2 for the parts outside the CDR3, the full variable domain is GAGVSQSPRYKVAKRGQDVALRCDPISGHVSLFWYQQALGQGPEFLTYFQNEAQLDKSGLPSDRFFAERPEGSVSTLKIQRTQQEDSAVYLCASSRVSGDLGDGYTFGSGTRLTVV.

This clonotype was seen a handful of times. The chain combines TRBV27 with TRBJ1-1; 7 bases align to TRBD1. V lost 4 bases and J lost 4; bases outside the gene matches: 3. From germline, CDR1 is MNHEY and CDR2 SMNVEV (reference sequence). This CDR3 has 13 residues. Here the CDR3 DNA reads TGTGCCAGCAGTTCACAGGGGTTCACTGAAGCTTTCTTT. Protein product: CASSSQGFTEAFF.

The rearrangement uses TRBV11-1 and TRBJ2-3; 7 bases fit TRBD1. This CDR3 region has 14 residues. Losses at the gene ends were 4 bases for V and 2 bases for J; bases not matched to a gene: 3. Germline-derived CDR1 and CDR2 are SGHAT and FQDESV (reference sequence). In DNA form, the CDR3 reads TGTGCCAGCAGCTCGGGACAGCCCACAGATACGCAGTATTTT. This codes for CASSSGQPTDTQYF. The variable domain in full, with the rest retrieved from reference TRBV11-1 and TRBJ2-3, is EAEVAQSPRYKITEKSQAVAFWCDPISGHATLYWYRQILGQGPELLVQFQDESVVDDSQLPKDRFSAERLKGVDSTLKIQPAELGDSAMYLCASSSGQPTDTQYFGPGTRLTVL.